This T cell receptor beta chain was retrieved from a study of cytomegalovirus exposure and HLA in healthy donors. In the study overall: A data release that came early held about 89 million unique TCRs from HLA-typed donors. Regarding the study as a whole: At a 0.05 false discovery rate, a later analysis found around 15,000 TCR beta sequences to be associated with HLA alleles.

The CDR3 is 11 amino acids. The V and J ends lost 11 bases and 9 bases, in that order; junction bases with no gene match: 5. CDR1 and CDR2 from the germline V gene are SEHNR and FQNEAQ (reference sequence). The PCR had 60 Vbeta and 13 Jbeta primers. Sequencing was performed with immunoSEQ multiplex PCR; in TCRdb, only in-frame clones are kept and a portion is missing. Of about 130,000 clones detected, 80% to 90% appear once; the ten largest clones hold 5.5% to 7%. Comment on this clone: Its specificity is not known.

It was healthy bone marrow donors who served as donors. V and J are TRBV7-9 and TRBJ2-1, with 9 nucleotides matching TRBD2. The sample was PBMCs. The receptor was derived from a woman in her thirties or forties in good health and CMV-seropositive. In DNA form, the CDR3 reads TGTGCCGCAGGGACTAGCAGTGAGCAGTTCTTC. Protein: CAAGTSSEQFF.